The rows below give T cell receptor beta chains drawn from one sample of a study of shared clonotypes between healthy human individuals. TCRdb keeps only in-frame clones here, not all; method: immunoSEQ multiplex PCR. The top ten clones hold about 25% of a sample with approximately 740,000 clones, approximately 92% of them seen once. Sequencing was carried out using naive CD8+ T cells sorted from blood. The receptors derive from a man younger than 40 in good health. Each CDR3 is given with its conserved first and last residue. Each record gives: V gene, J gene, clone size, D gene, CDR3 DNA, CDR3 protein. The D gene is left open where the match is weak. Expanded clones get a size class; other rows say once, few or many, or leave the size out.

v_call: TRBV28
j_call: TRBJ2-3
clone_size: once
d_call: TRBD2
cdr3_nt: TGTGCCAGCAGTTCTAGACTAGCGGTCACAGATACGCAGTATTTT
cdr3_aa: CASSSRLAVTDTQYF

v_call: TRBV9
j_call: TRBJ2-1
clone_size: -
d_call: TRBD2
cdr3_nt: TGTGCCAGCAGCACAGACGTAGCGGGAGTCTCCTCCTACAATGAGCAGTTCTTC
cdr3_aa: CASSTDVAGVSSYNEQFF

v_call: TRBV7-9
j_call: TRBJ1-5
clone_size: -
d_call: TRBD1
cdr3_nt: TGTGCCAGCAGAACAGGGGAGAATCAGCCCCAGCATTTT
cdr3_aa: CASRTGENQPQHF

v_call: TRBV4-2
j_call: TRBJ2-3
clone_size: once
d_call: -
cdr3_nt: TGTGCCAGCAGCCCAGGACTGAGCACAGATACGCAGTATTTT
cdr3_aa: CASSPGLSTDTQYF

v_call: TRBV6-1
j_call: TRBJ2-2
clone_size: -
d_call: -
cdr3_nt: TGTGCCAGCAGTGACCAGTGGTTGGAGGAGCTGTTTTTT
cdr3_aa: CASSDQWLEELFF

v_call: TRBV10-3
j_call: TRBJ2-7
clone_size: -
d_call: -
cdr3_nt: TGTGCCATCACACCTGCTGCAGGGATCCACGAGCAGTACTTC
cdr3_aa: CAITPAAGIHEQYF

v_call: TRBV5-5
j_call: TRBJ1-4
clone_size: -
d_call: -
cdr3_nt: TGTGCCAGCAGCTTGGGGTCCGGGATCGGTGGTGAAAAACTGTTTTTT
cdr3_aa: CASSLGSGIGGEKLFF

v_call: TRBV6-5
j_call: TRBJ2-1
clone_size: -
d_call: TRBD2
cdr3_nt: TGTGCCAGCAGTCCGGGACTAGGGGAATACAATGAGCAGTTCTTC
cdr3_aa: CASSPGLGEYNEQFF

v_call: TRBV28
j_call: TRBJ1-4
clone_size: -
d_call: -
cdr3_nt: TGTGCCAGCAGTTCATGGGGCGAGGGGAATGAAAAACTGTTTTTT
cdr3_aa: CASSSWGEGNEKLFF

v_call: TRBV19
j_call: TRBJ2-7
clone_size: -
d_call: -
cdr3_nt: TGTGCCAGTAGTATGCGTGTTAACGAGCAGTACTTC
cdr3_aa: CASSMRVNEQYF

v_call: TRBV2
j_call: TRBJ1-3
clone_size: -
d_call: -
cdr3_nt: TGTGCCAGCAGTGGCTTCCCGCAGACAGCCTCTGGAAACACCATATATTTT
cdr3_aa: CASSGFPQTASGNTIYF

v_call: TRBV30
j_call: TRBJ2-5
clone_size: -
d_call: TRBD2
cdr3_nt: TGTGCCTGGAGTGTACCGGGGGGAGAGACCCAGTACTTC
cdr3_aa: CAWSVPGGETQYF

v_call: TRBV29-1
j_call: TRBJ2-7
clone_size: -
d_call: TRBD1
cdr3_nt: TGCAGCGTTTCTCAGGGGGACTCCTACGAGCAGTACTTC
cdr3_aa: CSVSQGDSYEQYF

v_call: TRBV5-1
j_call: TRBJ1-1
clone_size: -
d_call: TRBD1
cdr3_nt: TGCGCCAGCAGCTTGGCGTTGACAGGGATGAACACTGAAGCTTTCTTT
cdr3_aa: CASSLALTGMNTEAFF

v_call: TRBV28
j_call: TRBJ2-1
clone_size: -
d_call: TRBD1
cdr3_nt: TGTGCCAGCAGCACTCGCCTCCAGGGACAGCAATACAATGAGCAGTTCTTC
cdr3_aa: CASSTRLQGQQYNEQFF

v_call: TRBV2
j_call: TRBJ2-7
clone_size: -
d_call: -
cdr3_nt: TGTGCCAGCAGTGACGCAGGCCTGACGATCTACGAGCAGTACTTC
cdr3_aa: CASSDAGLTIYEQYF

v_call: TRBV9
j_call: TRBJ2-1
clone_size: -
d_call: -
cdr3_nt: TGTGCCAGCAGCGTGGGGACTTCCTACAATGAGCAGTTCTTC
cdr3_aa: CASSVGTSYNEQFF

v_call: TRBV9
j_call: TRBJ2-2
clone_size: -
d_call: TRBD1
cdr3_nt: TGTGCCAGCAGCGTAGCCTCCGGGACAGGGTCGGGGGAGCTGTTTTTT
cdr3_aa: CASSVASGTGSGELFF

v_call: TRBV5-4
j_call: TRBJ1-4
clone_size: once
d_call: -
cdr3_nt: TGTGCCAGCAGCCCCTCGGGAGCCCCAGGGGAAAAACTGTTTTTT
cdr3_aa: CASSPSGAPGEKLFF

v_call: TRBV28
j_call: TRBJ1-5
clone_size: -
d_call: TRBD1
cdr3_nt: TGTGCCAGCAACCCGCAGGGGGGAGGTCAGCCCCAGCATTTT
cdr3_aa: CASNPQGGGQPQHF

v_call: TRBV5-5
j_call: TRBJ2-7
clone_size: -
d_call: -
cdr3_nt: TGTGCCAGCAGCTTGGTACCAAACTACGAGCAGTACTTC
cdr3_aa: CASSLVPNYEQYF

v_call: TRBV4-3
j_call: TRBJ1-2
clone_size: -
d_call: -
cdr3_nt: TGCGCCAGCAGCCAAGATTCTAACAGCCGCTATGGCTACACCTTC
cdr3_aa: CASSQDSNSRYGYTF

v_call: TRBV28
j_call: TRBJ2-1
clone_size: -
d_call: TRBD1
cdr3_nt: TGTGCCAGCAGTTATACAGGGGTTGAATGGTACAATGAGCAGTTCTTC
cdr3_aa: CASSYTGVEWYNEQFF